The clone carrying this T cell receptor (beta chain) was seen many times. This record comes from a study of T-cell reconstitution after alpha-beta-depleted transplantation in children. Germline V gene data show CDR1 as SQVTM and CDR2 as ANQGSEA. This CDR3 has 12 residues. Trimming removed 5 bases from V and 3 bases from J; junction bases left unmatched: 1. During its preparation, the TCRbeta library received unique molecular identifiers. Via MiXCR, TCRdb re-called the PCR reads, giving one row per CDR3 protein. This sample has about 460,000 distinct CDR3 sequences; 12% occur once, and the top ten carry about 5.6%.

The sequence was collected from a human donor who donated a stem cell graft to a child with combined immunodeficiency. Sequenced here: PBMCs from the stem cell graft donor, sampled from the stem cell graft. This chain links TRBV29-1 with TRBJ1-1; 9 nucleotides line up with TRBD1. CDR3 residues: CSVRQGDTEAFF. CDR3 nucleotides: TGCAGCGTTCGACAGGGGGACACTGAAGCTTTCTTT.